These 29 T cell receptor beta chains were sequenced from one sample in a study of shared clonotypes between healthy human individuals (TCRdb year 2020). CD8 naive samples were obtained by positive selection for CCR7 among CD45RO-negative cells, yielding a CD45RA+CCR7+ population from which TemRA cells were excluded. Library preparation was by the immunoSEQ multiplex PCR assay. TCRdb retrieved this table from immuneACCESS and kept in-frame rearrangements only. Not all clones are present; in checked studies, unresolved V genes account for under half, and no reason is known for the remainder. For this sample there are 800,000 or so clones; approximately 97% appear just once. Approximately 0.2% of the sample is held by the ten biggest clonotypes. Material for sequencing was naive CD8+ T cells sorted from blood. The sample's cell subset or site, from its label and the paper: CD45RA+CCR7+. These receptors were taken from a man aged 25 to 45 in good health.

This clone was seen just once. The J gene is TRBJ2-1, the V gene TRBV30; 11 positions agree with TRBD2. Trimming cost V 0 bases and J 1 base; bases outside gene matches: 14. CDR1 and CDR2 from the germline V gene are GTSNPN and SVGIG (reference sequence). The CDR3 totals 20 residues. CDR3 region: CAWSVPELAGVSWSYNEQFF. The CDR3 DNA follows: TGTGCCTGGAGTGTACCAGAACTAGCGGGAGTCTCATGGTCCTACAATGAGCAGTTCTTC.

The J gene is TRBJ2-6, the V gene TRBV5-4; no definite D call. V gave up 1 base and J gave up 3 bases, with 8 bases separating them. The germline V gene has CDR1 SGHNT and CDR2 YYREEE (reference sequence). The CDR3 is 15 amino acids. CDR3 in DNA: TGTGCCAGCAGCTTGACGGGCGGTGGGGCCAACGTCCTGACTTTC. It is translated as CASSLTGGGANVLTF.

The J gene is TRBJ2-7, the V gene TRBV30; TRBD1 aligns across 10 bases. CDR3 length: 18 amino acids. Germline assignment: CDR1 GTSNPN and CDR2 SVGIG (reference sequence). V lost 3 bases, J lost 2 bases, and 16 bases stayed unmatched. CDR3 coding DNA: TGTGCCTGGAGCCTCACCGGGACAGGGGACGTCCCAACCTACGAGCAGTACTTC. Protein sequence: CAWSLTGTGDVPTYEQYF.

This sequence joins TRBV9 and TRBJ2-5; D tentatively reads TRBD1 or TRBD2 (6 bases each). V was shortened by 6 bases and J by 2 bases, with 17 bases between the two germline ends. This CDR3 contains 15 residues. Germline CDR1 reads SGDLS; CDR2 reads YYNGEE. CDR3 nucleotides: TGTGCCAGCACCGCACGGGGGCGCGTGCAAGAGACCCAGTACTTC. Translation gives CASTARGRVQETQYF.

The rearrangement joins TRBV29-1 to TRBJ2-1, with a possible D match to TRBD1 (6 bases). CDR3 length: 12 amino acids. Germline lookup yields CDR1 SQVTM and CDR2 ANQGSEA. Between the trimmed V and J ends, which lost 2 bases and 11 bases, there was a span of 13 bases. The CDR3: CSVERLDSQQFF. The CDR3 nucleotides are TGCAGCGTTGAAAGGCTGGACAGCCAGCAGTTCTTC.

This chain links TRBV7-6 with TRBJ2-7, with a weak D call TRBD2 (5 bases). CDR3 length: 16 residues. The germline V and J ends were trimmed by 1 base and 0 bases, with 13 bases remaining between them. Germline V gene lookup returns CDR1 SGHVS and CDR2 FNYEAQ. The CDR3 nucleotides are TGTGCCAGCAGCTTAGGATGGGGAGAACACTCCTACGAGCAGTACTTC. Its protein is CASSLGWGEHSYEQYF.

The chain combines TRBV2 with TRBJ2-7; D is undetermined. The length of the CDR3 is 14 residues. Between the trimmed V and J ends, which lost 4 bases and 1 base, there was a span of 11 bases. Looked up from germline, CDR1 is SNHLY and CDR2 is FYNNEI. The CDR3 loop reads CASSGPQESYEQYF. The CDR3 bases are TGTGCCAGCAGTGGGCCCCAGGAATCCTACGAGCAGTACTTC. The variable domain in full, completed from reference TRBV2 and TRBJ2-7, reads EPEVTQTPSHQVTQMGQEVILRCVPISNHLYFYWYRQILGQKVEFLVSFYNNEISEKSEIFDDQFSVERPDGSNFTLKIRSTKLEDSAMYFCASSGPQESYEQYFGPGTRLTVT.

The chain has TRBV28 and TRBJ2-1; D is possibly TRBD1 (5 bases). CDR1 is MDHEN, CDR2 SYDVKM, per germline. This CDR3 is 13 amino acids long. The V end lost 6 bases, the J end lost 0 bases, and 6 bases lay between the germline ends. CDR3 in amino acids: CASRQGSYNEQFF. CDR3 DNA: TGTGCCAGCAGGCAGGGCTCCTACAATGAGCAGTTCTTC.

In DNA, the CDR3 is TGTGCCACAAAGGCAGTTCAGGGGGTAGGCTACGAGCAGTACTTC. This gives the protein CATKAVQGVGYEQYF. V and J are TRBV28 and TRBJ2-7; 7 positions agree with TRBD1. The V gene's germline CDR1 is MDHEN and CDR2 SYDVKM. This CDR3 is 15 amino acids long. Germline trimming cut 10 bases from V and 3 bases from J; bases unmatched to any gene: 15.

The CDR3 region has the DNA TGTGCCAGCTCACCACCGTACGGCGAGCAGTTCTTC. This codes for CASSPPYGEQFF. The rearrangement joins TRBV18 to TRBJ2-1; D uncertain. V lost 0 bases, J lost 10 bases, and 7 bases lay in between. The CDR3 contains 12 residues. The germline CDR1 and CDR2 sequences are KGHSH and LQKENI. The variable domain in full, with the rest retrieved from reference TRBV18 and TRBJ2-1, is NAGVMQNPRHLVRRRGQEARLRCSPMKGHSHVYWYRQLPEEGLKFMVYLQKENIIDESGMPKERFSAEFPKEGPSILRIQQVVRGDSAAYFCASSPPYGEQFFGPGTRLTVL.

This clone was observed once. The chain recombines TRBV13 with TRBJ2-1; 7 positions agree with TRBD2. The CDR3 is 14 amino acids. Germline loops: CDR1 PRHDT, CDR2 FYEKMQ (reference sequence). V lost 7 bases and J lost 5; bases outside the gene matches: 8. CDR3 bases: TGTGCCAGCACCCCGGCTAGCGGAAACAATGAGCAGTTCTTC. The encoded protein is CASTPASGNNEQFF.

The CDR3 loop is CASRPGGQGGFNYGYTF. CDR3 nucleotides: TGTGCCAGCAGGCCCGGTGGACAGGGTGGGTTTAACTATGGCTACACCTTC. The chain employs TRBV27 and TRBJ1-2; TRBD1 matches at 8 bases. The V gene end was trimmed by 6 bases and the J gene end by 1 base; junction bases not matched to a gene: 13. Germline CDR1 reads MNHEY; CDR2 reads SMNVEV (reference sequence). CDR3 size: 17 residues.

V and J are TRBV5-1 and TRBJ2-7, with D maybe TRBD1 (7 bases). The V end was cut by 3 bases, the J end by 3 bases, with 13 bases between. The CDR3 loop spans 14 amino acids. Germline CDR1 reads SGHRS; CDR2 reads YFSETQ. The CDR3 region has the DNA TGCGCCAGCAGCTCGGGGGACAGCGACTACGAGCAGTACTTC. Amino acids: CASSSGDSDYEQYF.

This chain uses TRBV6-1 with TRBJ2-5, with D perhaps TRBD2 (5 bases). Germline values: CDR1 MNHNS, CDR2 SASEGT. V shed 7 bases and J shed 4 bases, with 16 bases lying between them. The CDR3 is 14 amino acids. The CDR3 protein is CASNGGLWGETQYF. In DNA, the CDR3 is TGTGCCAGCAATGGAGGCCTCTGGGGAGAGACCCAGTACTTC.

The rearrangement uses TRBV11-1 and TRBJ2-3, with D unresolved. V was trimmed by 1 base and J by 2 bases, leaving 7 bases between them. Germline values: CDR1 SGHAT, CDR2 FQDESV (reference sequence). The CDR3 sequence is 14 residues long. The CDR3 spells CASSLGSNTDTQYF. For the CDR3, the DNA is TGTGCCAGCAGCTTAGGTTCAAACACAGATACGCAGTATTTT.

As to this clone: Within the sample, other DNA sequences also encode this same CDR3. The J gene is TRBJ2-7, the V gene TRBV5-1; TRBD2 might be the D (5 bases). CDR3 length: 15 amino acids. Germline lookup yields CDR1 SGHRS and CDR2 YFSETQ. V lost 0 bases and J lost 1, with 11 bases in between. The CDR3 nucleotides are TGCGCCAGCAGCTTGGCCCGGGGATTATCCTACGAGCAGTACTTC. Protein: CASSLARGLSYEQYF.

The V gene is TRBV30, the J gene TRBJ1-2, with 9 bases aligning to TRBD1. Per the germline V gene, CDR1 is GTSNPN and CDR2 is SVGIG (reference sequence). J lost 3 bases, V lost 2 bases, and 4 bases had no gene match. This CDR3 comprises 14 residues. CDR3 nucleotides: TGTGCCTGGAGTTACGGGACAGGGTACTATGGCTACACCTTC. Protein sequence: CAWSYGTGYYGYTF.

The chain is built from TRBV9 and TRBJ1-2; no firm D call. The CDR3 length is 12 residues. CDR1 is SGDLS and CDR2 is YYNGEE in the germline V gene. With 0 bases removed from V and 2 bases from J, the gap between germline ends came to 2 bases. This chain's CDR3 is CASSVDNYGYTF. CDR3 sequence (DNA): TGTGCCAGCAGCGTAGACAACTATGGCTACACCTTC.

This rearrangement joins TRBV27 to TRBJ1-4; D call uncertain. The CDR3 has 15 amino acids. The V and J ends lost 5 bases and 3 bases respectively, with 13 bases between them. From germline, CDR1 is MNHEY and CDR2 SMNVEV (reference sequence). Here the CDR3 reads CASSPEVAANEKLFF. Written as DNA, the CDR3 is TGTGCCAGCAGTCCGGAGGTTGCGGCTAATGAAAAACTGTTTTTT.

V and J are TRBV4-3 and TRBJ2-1; 16 bases match TRBD2. The CDR3 loop spans 17 amino acids. The V gene end was trimmed by 1 base and the J gene end by 8 bases; junction bases not matched to a gene: 5. Per the germline V gene, CDR1 is LGHNA and CDR2 is YSLEER. Here the CDR3 reads CASSQALGTSGRDEQFF. DNA of the CDR3: TGCGCCAGCAGCCAAGCCCTAGGGACTAGCGGGAGGGATGAGCAGTTCTTC.

This chain uses TRBV28 with TRBJ2-1; D unclear. The CDR3 loop spans 13 amino acids. Trimming cost V 5 bases and J 7 bases, with 12 bases left between them. The germline CDR1 and CDR2 sequences are MDHEN and SYDVKM. CDR3 protein: CASSPRLGNEQFF. CDR3 coding DNA: TGTGCCAGCAGTCCTCGGCTAGGGAATGAGCAGTTCTTC.

This clone showed up just once. The chain recombines TRBV7-9 with TRBJ1-1; a possible D gene is TRBD1 (5 bases). CDR1 is SEHNR, CDR2 FQNEAQ, per germline (reference sequence). There are 15 residues in the CDR3. V was trimmed by 2 bases and J by 1 base, leaving 11 bases between them. The CDR3 is CASSLKGNKNTEAFF. In DNA, the CDR3 is TGTGCCAGCAGCTTAAAGGGGAATAAGAACACTGAAGCTTTCTTT.

The chain employs TRBV19 and TRBJ2-1; D is possibly TRBD2 (6 bases). The germline CDR1 and CDR2 sequences are LNHDA and SQIVND (reference sequence). Trimming removed 6 bases at V and 8 bases at J, with 14 bases between. The CDR3 is made up of 13 amino acids. The CDR3 is CASRRGTFHEQFF. The CDR3 DNA is TGTGCCAGTAGACGCGGGACTTTCCATGAGCAGTTCTTC.

This clone was seen just once. This sequence joins TRBV10-1 and TRBJ1-5, with 7 bases aligning to TRBD1. This CDR3 has 13 residues. In germline, CDR1 is WNHNN, CDR2 SYGVQD (reference sequence). V lost 6 bases to trimming and J lost 5 bases; unmatched junction nucleotides: 4. The CDR3 bases are TGCGCCAGCAGCCTACAGGGGTATCAGCCCCAGCATTTT. Protein product: CASSLQGYQPQHF.

The chain is built from TRBV7-2 and TRBJ1-4; D not resolved. CDR3 length: 17 residues. Trimming cost V 5 bases and J 3 bases, with 19 bases left between them. Looked up from germline, CDR1 is SGHTA and CDR2 is FQGNSA. CDR3 coding DNA: TGTGCCAGCAGCGTAAACCGGGCTGGGAGAGCTAATGAAAAACTGTTTTTT. The encoded protein is CASSVNRAGRANEKLFF.

The chain is built from TRBV14 and TRBJ2-7, with TRBD2 matching over 9 bases. This CDR3 spans 12 amino acids. The ends lost 8 bases at V and 6 bases at J; junction bases unmatched: 5. CDR1 and CDR2 (germline): SGHDN, FVKESK. This CDR3 reads CASALAGTEQYF. Written as DNA, the CDR3 is TGTGCCAGCGCTCTAGCGGGAACCGAGCAGTACTTC.

V gene TRBV11-2 combines with J gene TRBJ2-1; D is ambiguous. V shed 3 bases and J shed 0 bases, with 6 bases lying between them. The germline CDR1 and CDR2 sequences are SGHAT and FQNNGV. The CDR3 has 14 residues. The CDR3 DNA is TGTGCCAGCAGCTTCCCGAGCTCCTACAATGAGCAGTTCTTC. Residues: CASSFPSSYNEQFF.

This rearrangement joins TRBV5-4 to TRBJ2-3, with 9 nucleotides matching TRBD2. V gave up 10 bases and J gave up 2 bases; unmatched junction bases: 14. The CDR3 runs 16 residues. The germline V gene encodes CDR1 SGHNT and CDR2 YYREEE (reference sequence). CDR3 residues: CASRGGGRAPTDTQYF. CDR3 sequence (DNA): TGTGCCTCCCGGGGGGGCGGGAGGGCCCCCACAGATACGCAGTATTTT.

V gene TRBV27 combines with J gene TRBJ2-2, with 11 nucleotides matching TRBD2. Looked up from germline, CDR1 is MNHEY and CDR2 is SMNVEV (reference sequence). The CDR3 spans 15 residues. Germline trimming cut 6 bases from V and 5 bases from J; bases unmatched to any gene: 5. CDR3 DNA: TGTGCCAGCAGCCCCGGGACTAGCGGAACCGGGGAGCTGTTTTTT. It specifies CASSPGTSGTGELFF.